Listed below are T cell receptor beta chains from one sample, sequenced in a study of CD8+CD57+ T cells in acquired aplastic anemia. Using its own MiXCR run on the reads, TCRdb lists one record per CDR3 protein. The data contain 150,000 to 200,000 distinct CDR3 sequences, around 66% of them seen just once; the ten biggest clones take up about 43%. Material for sequencing was sorted CD4+, CD8+, or CD8+CD57+ T cells (not recorded which) from PBMCs. The receptors originated from a human donor with severe aplastic anemia or a healthy control (not recorded which). The CDR3 runs from the conserved cysteine through the conserved F or W. D genes are given only for firm matches. Rows give clone size only sometimes, using once, few, many, or a class for an expanded clone.

v_call	clone_size	cdr3_length	d_call	j_call	cdr3_nt	cdr3_aa
TRBV10-3	NA	13	NA	TRBJ1-2	TGTGCCATCAGGGAGTTGGGCGGTAATGGCTACACCTTC	CAIRELGGNGYTF
TRBV19	NA	14	NA	TRBJ1-1	TGTGCCAGTAGTATTAAGGTTGGGGCCGCTGAAGCTTTCTTT	CASSIKVGAAEAFF
TRBV4-3	NA	15	TRBD1	TRBJ1-1	TGCGCCAGCAGCCCGTTCCAGGGGGTTGACACTGAAGCTTTCTTT	CASSPFQGVDTEAFF
TRBV15	NA	16	NA	TRBJ2-7	TGTGCCACCAGCACTGGGACACTACTCTCTGGGTACGAGCAGTACTTC	CATSTGTLLSGYEQYF
TRBV29-1	many	12	NA	TRBJ1-2	TGCAGCGTTCCGTTGGAGGCAGGTGGCTACACCTTC	CSVPLEAGGYTF
TRBV20-1	once	12	TRBD2	TRBJ2-7	TGCAGTGCTAGAGGGGCGGGAGACGAGCAGTACTTC	CSARGAGDEQYF
TRBV7-9	NA	15	NA	TRBJ1-1	TGTGCCAGCAGCTTAGACCGGACGGCGAGCACTGAAGCTTTCTTT	CASSLDRTASTEAFF
TRBV20-1	NA	15	TRBD1	TRBJ2-7	TGCAGTGCTAGAGATTTTCGGACAGGGTCCTACGAGCAGTACTTC	CSARDFRTGSYEQYF
TRBV25-1	many	12	NA	TRBJ2-2	TGTGCCAGCAGTCTAGCTGTCGGGGAGCTGTTTTTT	CASSLAVGELFF
TRBV10-3	NA	16	NA	TRBJ2-6	TGTGCCATCAGTGAGACCGCTGTCTCTGGGGCCAACGTCCTGACTTTC	CAISETAVSGANVLTF
TRBV20-1	few	13	NA	TRBJ2-7	TGCAGTGCTAGGGACTTTAACACCTACGAGCAGTACTTC	CSARDFNTYEQYF
TRBV15	NA	14	NA	TRBJ2-5	TGTGCCACCAGCAAACCGGGGCACCAAGAGACCCAGTACTTC	CATSKPGHQETQYF
TRBV25-1	NA	15	TRBD1	TRBJ2-7	TGTGCCAGCAGTGTATCCCTGGGACAGAATTACGAGCAGTACTTC	CASSVSLGQNYEQYF
TRBV6-6	many	18	TRBD2	TRBJ2-1	TGTGCCAGCAGCCCCGGACTAGCGGGGGCCTCCTCCTACAATGAGCAGTTCTTC	CASSPGLAGASSYNEQFF
TRBV7-9	many	11	NA	TRBJ2-7	TGCGCCAGCAGCTCACTCTACGAGCAGTACTTC	CASSSLYEQYF
TRBV5-5	NA	16	NA	TRBJ1-2	TGTGCCAGCAGCTTAGGAGGCCGGGGGGCGAGCTATGGCTACACCTTC	CASSLGGRGASYGYTF
TRBV20-1	few	14	NA	TRBJ2-1	TGCAGTGCGCCGGGGGACTCAGGCGACAATGAGCAGTTCTTC	CSAPGDSGDNEQFF
TRBV11-2	once	14	TRBD1	TRBJ2-5	TGTGCCAGCAGGCCTCCGGGACAGGGGGAGACCCAGTACTTC	CASRPPGQGETQYF
TRBV7-2	NA	14	NA	TRBJ2-3	TGTGCCAGCAGTGACGGGGGCTTCACAGATACGCAGTATTTT	CASSDGGFTDTQYF
TRBV7-9	NA	16	TRBD1	TRBJ1-5	TGTGCCAGCAGCCATTTGGGACAGGAGCCTAATCAGCCTCAGCATTTT	CASSHLGQEPNQPQHF
TRBV29-1	NA	10	NA	TRBJ1-2	TGCAGCTTAGCGAACTATGGCTACACCTTC	CSLANYGYTF
TRBV5-5	NA	13	TRBD2	TRBJ2-1	TGCGCCAGCACAAGCGGGGGGCTCAATGAGCAGTTCTTC	CASTSGGLNEQFF
TRBV10-3	once	14	NA	TRBJ2-1	TGTGCCATCAGTGAGGTTACAGGACAAAATGAGCAGTTCTTC	CAISEVTGQNEQFF
TRBV7-3	NA	15	NA	TRBJ2-2	TGTGCCAGCAGCCTGGATCTGACGGACACCGGGGAGCTGTTTTTT	CASSLDLTDTGELFF
TRBV14	NA	13	NA	TRBJ1-1	TGTGCCAGCAGCCAAGCTAGGGTTACTGAAGCTTTCTTT	CASSQARVTEAFF
TRBV10-3	few	13	NA	TRBJ1-2	TGTGCCATCCGTGGGGTGGGGGACTATGGCTACACCTTC	CAIRGVGDYGYTF
TRBV2	once	17	NA	TRBJ1-6	TGTGCCAGCAGTGAGGGGTGGCGGGGGGCGAAAGTATCACCCCTCCACTTT	CASSEGWRGAKVSPLHF
TRBV7-8	NA	15	NA	TRBJ2-7	TGCGCCAGCAGCCAAGTTCACGACTCGGTATCCGAGCAGTACTTC	CASSQVHDSVSEQYF
TRBV7-9	NA	15	TRBD2	TRBJ2-7	TGTGCCAGCAGCTTAGGGCTAGCGGGCAAAGGCGAGCAGTACTTC	CASSLGLAGKGEQYF
TRBV7-8	NA	12	NA	TRBJ2-5	TGTGCCAGCAGGTCACAGGGAGAGACCCAGTACTTC	CASRSQGETQYF
TRBV11-3	NA	16	NA	TRBJ2-1	TGTGCCAGCAGCTCCCAGGCGTGGGGGGCGGGGAATGAGCAGTTCTTC	CASSSQAWGAGNEQFF
TRBV15	NA	16	TRBD1	TRBJ1-5	TGTGCCACCAGACCGGGACAGGGGGCAAGCAATCAGCCCCAGCATTTT	CATRPGQGASNQPQHF
TRBV5-4	few	15	NA	TRBJ2-7	TGTGCCAGCAGCTTGGCGCAGGCAGTCTCCTACGAGCAGTACTTC	CASSLAQAVSYEQYF
TRBV6-5	NA	15	NA	TRBJ2-1	TGTGCCAGCAGTTACGACGGGGCAGTCTACAATGAGCAGTTCTTC	CASSYDGAVYNEQFF
TRBV5-1	NA	15	TRBD1	TRBJ1-1	TGCGCCAGCTCAGGGGGGAGCCCTCTTGAGGGTGAAGCTTTCTTT	CASSGGSPLEGEAFF
TRBV20-1	NA	13	NA	TRBJ1-1	TGCAGTGCTAGAGAGCAGATAAACACTGAAGCTTTCTTT	CSAREQINTEAFF
TRBV9	NA	14	TRBD1	TRBJ1-2	TGTGCCAGCAGCGCCTCGGGACAGGGTTATGGCTACACCTTC	CASSASGQGYGYTF
TRBV9	NA	13	NA	TRBJ2-7	TGTGCCAGCAGCGTAGACAACTCCTACGAGCAGTACTTC	CASSVDNSYEQYF
TRBV15	NA	15	NA	TRBJ2-7	TGTGCCACCAGCGGGGACGACAGGCAACCCTACGAGCAGTACTTC	CATSGDDRQPYEQYF
TRBV7-9	once	16	TRBD2	TRBJ2-1	TGTGCCAGCACCCAGGGGAGCGGGGGGGGTTACAATGAGCAGTTCTTC	CASTQGSGGGYNEQFF
TRBV4-2	few	15	TRBD2	TRBJ2-7	TGTGCCAGCACCCCTTCTCGGGAGGGCCCTTACGAGCAGTACTTC	CASTPSREGPYEQYF
TRBV7-2	few	15	TRBD1	TRBJ2-7	TGTGCCAGCAGCTTAGGCCGGGACAGGGTCTACGAGCAGTACTTC	CASSLGRDRVYEQYF
TRBV19	NA	14	NA	TRBJ1-2	TGTGCCAGTAGTGCACGGACAGATGGCTATGGCTACACCTTC	CASSARTDGYGYTF
TRBV25-1	NA	15	NA	TRBJ2-2	TGTGCCAGCAGTGACTGGGACGAGGGGGCCGGGGAGCTGTTTTTT	CASSDWDEGAGELFF
TRBV5-4	NA	15	TRBD1	TRBJ1-1	TGTGCCAGCAGCTTGGGGACAGGGGCGAACACTGAAGCTTTCTTT	CASSLGTGANTEAFF
TRBV3-1	NA	19	TRBD2	TRBJ2-5	TGTGCCAGCAGCCAAGTCTACCTAGCGGGGGGCTTGTACCAAGGGACCCAGTACTTC	CASSQVYLAGGLYQGTQYF
TRBV15	NA	19	NA	TRBJ2-6	TGTGCCACCAGCAGAGATGGATCCTACATTATCTCTGGGGCCAACGTCCTGACTTTC	CATSRDGSYIISGANVLTF
TRBV7-9	NA	14	NA	TRBJ2-7	TGTGCCAGCAGCTGGGGAGAAGGAGCCTACGAGCAGTACTTC	CASSWGEGAYEQYF
TRBV2	NA	12	NA	TRBJ2-7	TGTGCCAGCTGCGACGCTTCCTACGAGCAGTACTTC	CASCDASYEQYF
TRBV11-2	NA	12	NA	TRBJ2-7	TGTGCCAGCAGCCGAGGGGCCCTCGAGCAGTACTTC	CASSRGALEQYF